Reported below is one T cell receptor (beta chain). Which antigen it targets is not known. Nothing much larger sits one base from this clone, and base qualities are not available. Other nucleotide sequences in the sample specify the same CDR3. The library was prepared using the immunoSEQ multiplex PCR assay. Under the source paper's analysis protocol: To diagnose cytomegalovirus status from the catalog of TCR beta chain sequences, a statistical classification framework was built. This immuneACCESS table, as held by TCRdb, lists in-frame sequences with V and J called but not all clones. Of the missing ones, under half trace to an unresolved V gene in checked studies; the others have no known cause. The DNA was the basis for D and trimming; V, J and clone size are from that table. Recorded for this sample are around 250,000 clones; 90% of them occurred a single time. 3% to 3.5% of the sample goes to the ten largest clones.

The CDR3 goes from the cysteine to the phenylalanine over 13 residues. Here the CDR3 DNA is all that survives: 39 bases in frame from base 1. Taken from the germline V gene (reference sequence), the CDR1 and CDR2 loops are MNHEY and SMNVEV. The V and J ends are trimmed by 5 bases and 2 bases, leaving 10 bases between them. Separate from the approximately 670-subject first cohort, the validation cohort of about 120 subjects was the group to which the donors belonged. The data originate from a study of cytomegalovirus exposure and HLA in healthy donors listed by TCRdb under 2017. Context from the whole study: According to a later analysis, the 120 or so validation repertoires were produced on the same platform as the 700 or so repertoires of the first cohort. High-throughput TCR immunosequencing, statistical association of individual TCRs with disease status, and machine learning were combined to predict cytomegalovirus infection status. The study aimed to test whether cataloging public T cell receptors could reveal signatures of past pathogen exposure. A separate validation cohort of about 110 different subjects was used in addition to the 666-subject first cohort.

Overall study results and their limits: The study gave a list of 150 to 200 TCR beta chains associated with cytomegalovirus. Cytomegalovirus status was reported to be diagnosed by the classifier with high specificity and sensitivity in both the original and validation cohorts. Across donors, most TCR sequences were observed very rarely, whereas some public TCRs were present in many individuals. The authors suggested that the approach could potentially be extended to other disease states and immunological phenotypes. A later analysis found that TCRs clustered in the first cohort also tended to co-occur in the 100 to 150 validation repertoires, with 94% of cluster scores above 0. The validation cohort had no HLA typing available for a later analysis, so co-occurrence within that cohort was assessed over all 120 or so repertoires. A few of the identified cytomegalovirus-associated TCR beta chains were confirmed in vitro to be specific for cytomegalovirus antigens.

The TCR comes from a woman aged 25-40 years in good health and CMV-seronegative. Sequences were obtained from PBMCs. The rearrangement joined TRBV27 to TRBJ2-7; 5 matching bases give a weak D call of TRBD1. The CDR3 region has the sequence CASSLGQTYEQYF. In nucleotide form, the sequence is TGTGCCAGCAGTCTAGGACAAACCTACGAGCAGTACTTC.